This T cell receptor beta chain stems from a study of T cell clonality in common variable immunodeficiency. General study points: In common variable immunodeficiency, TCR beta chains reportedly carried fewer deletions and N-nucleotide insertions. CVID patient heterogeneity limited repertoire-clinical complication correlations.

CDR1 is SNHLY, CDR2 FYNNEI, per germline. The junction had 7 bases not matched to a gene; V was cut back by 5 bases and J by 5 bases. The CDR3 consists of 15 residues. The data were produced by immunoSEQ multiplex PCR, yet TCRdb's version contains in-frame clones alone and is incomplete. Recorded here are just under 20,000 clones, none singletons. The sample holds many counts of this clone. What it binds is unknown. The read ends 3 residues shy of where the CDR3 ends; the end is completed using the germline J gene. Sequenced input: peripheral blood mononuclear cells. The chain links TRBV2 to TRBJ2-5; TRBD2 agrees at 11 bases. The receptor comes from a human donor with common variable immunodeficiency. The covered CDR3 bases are TGTGCCAGCAGTTTGATAGCGGGAGGGGCGGAGACC. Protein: CASSLIAGGAET. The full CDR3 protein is CASSLIAGGAETQYF.